Listed below are T cell receptor beta chains from one sample, sequenced in a study of metastatic and nonmetastatic thyroid tumors. With MiXCR, TCRdb reprocessed the PCR reads. The sample contains around 24,000 clones, 24% of which appear only once. Sequencing input: tumor tissue. The receptors originated from a male donor with papillary thyroid cancer or a benign thyroid nodule (not recorded which). Some clones in this sample may be carry-over from other donors' samples. Each CDR3 is given with its conserved first and last residue. The order of the fields is clone size, V gene, D gene, J gene, CDR3 protein. A D gene is named only where the DNA matches it firmly. Clone sizes are given selectively: once, few, many, or a class where the clone is expanded.

many	TRBV6-1	.	TRBJ1-2	CASSETGSGGYTF
few	TRBV10-2	.	TRBJ1-5	CASSVTDANQPQHF
many	TRBV5-1	TRBD2	TRBJ2-1	CASSLGFLAGSVNEQFF
.	TRBV9	TRBD2	TRBJ2-7	CASSVGLGGDEQYF
many	TRBV5-6	.	TRBJ2-2	CASRNSNVRGNTGELFF
few	TRBV28	.	TRBJ1-1	CAITTGLNTEAFF
few	TRBV6-1	TRBD1	TRBJ2-2	CASSATGGSSGELFF
many	TRBV29-1	TRBD2	TRBJ2-1	CSVVPLAGGSNEQFF
many	TRBV6-5	.	TRBJ1-4	CASSYRKPTPNKEKLFF
.	TRBV6-2/TRBV6-3	.	TRBJ2-7	CASSYQRTGSGGEQYF
many	TRBV20-1	.	TRBJ2-1	CSAPPGLPEQGEQFF
.	TRBV20-1	.	TRBJ1-1	CSATPRMNTEAFF
.	TRBV20-1	.	TRBJ1-5	CSARGTRGGYQPQHF
many	TRBV20-1	.	TRBJ1-5	CSVALGTGQPQHF
many	TRBV27	.	TRBJ1-6	CASTQGEGVLSYNSPLHF
many	TRBV9	.	TRBJ2-3	CASSVGANTDTQYF
.	TRBV11-2	.	TRBJ1-5	CASSVQQNQPQHF